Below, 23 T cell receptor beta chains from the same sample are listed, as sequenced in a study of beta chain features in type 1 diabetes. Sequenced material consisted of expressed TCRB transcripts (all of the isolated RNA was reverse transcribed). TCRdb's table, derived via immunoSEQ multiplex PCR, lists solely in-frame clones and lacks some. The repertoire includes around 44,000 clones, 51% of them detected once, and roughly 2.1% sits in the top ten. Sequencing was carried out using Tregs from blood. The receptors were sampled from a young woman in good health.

CDR3 sequence: CASGAGGPSTDTQYF. CDR3 nucleotide sequence: TGCGCCAGCGGGGCGGGAGGGCCGAGCACAGATACGCAGTATTTT. The chain couples TRBV5-1 to TRBJ2-3; TRBD2 matches 9 bases. The V gene end was trimmed by 7 bases and the J gene end by 0 bases; junction bases not matched to a gene: 6. Germline-derived CDR1 and CDR2 are SGHRS and YFSETQ. This CDR3 is 15 amino acids long.

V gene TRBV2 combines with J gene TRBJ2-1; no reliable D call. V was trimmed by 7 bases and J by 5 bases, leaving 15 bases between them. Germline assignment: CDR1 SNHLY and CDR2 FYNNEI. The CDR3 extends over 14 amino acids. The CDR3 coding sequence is TGTGCCAGCATACGACTCCCTCACCACAATGAGCAGTTCTTC. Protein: CASIRLPHHNEQFF.

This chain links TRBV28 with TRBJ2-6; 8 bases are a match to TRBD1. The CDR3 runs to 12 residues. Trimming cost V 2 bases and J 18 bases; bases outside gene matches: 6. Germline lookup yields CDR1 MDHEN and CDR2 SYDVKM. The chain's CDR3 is CASSLSQGAPTF. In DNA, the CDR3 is TGTGCCAGCAGTTTAAGTCAGGGGGCGCCGACTTTC.

The CDR3 is CASSDGAGIGYGYTF. CDR3 coding DNA: TGTGCCAGCAGTGACGGAGCAGGGATAGGGTATGGCTACACCTTC. The gene calls are TRBV2 and TRBJ1-2; D may be TRBD1 (5 bases). The CDR3 loop spans 15 amino acids. Germline values: CDR1 SNHLY, CDR2 FYNNEI. V was cut by 3 bases and J by 5 bases, with 16 bases left in between.

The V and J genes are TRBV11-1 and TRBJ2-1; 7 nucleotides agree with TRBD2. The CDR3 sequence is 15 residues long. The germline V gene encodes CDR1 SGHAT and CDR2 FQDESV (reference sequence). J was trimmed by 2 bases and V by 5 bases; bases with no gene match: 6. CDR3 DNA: TGTGCCAGCAGCCTCCGGGACTACCCCTACAATGAGCAGTTCTTC. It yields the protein CASSLRDYPYNEQFF.

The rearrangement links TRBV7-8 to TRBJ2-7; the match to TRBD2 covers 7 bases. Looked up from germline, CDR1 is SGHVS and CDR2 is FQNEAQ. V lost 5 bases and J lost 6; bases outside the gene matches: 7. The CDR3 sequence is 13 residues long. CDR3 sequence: CASSIRLATEQYF. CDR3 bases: TGTGCCAGCAGCATTAGACTAGCTACCGAGCAGTACTTC. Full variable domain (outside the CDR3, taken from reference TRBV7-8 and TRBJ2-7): GAGVSQSPRYKVAKRGQDVALRCDPISGHVSLFWYQQALGQGPEFLTYFQNEAQLDKSGLPSDRFFAERPEGSVSTLKIQRTQQEDSAVYLCASSIRLATEQYFGPGTRLTVT.

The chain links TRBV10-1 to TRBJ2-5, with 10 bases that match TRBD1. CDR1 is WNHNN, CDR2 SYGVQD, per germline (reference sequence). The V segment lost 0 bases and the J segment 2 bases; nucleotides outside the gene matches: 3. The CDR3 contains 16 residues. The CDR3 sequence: CASSESGQGIQETQYF. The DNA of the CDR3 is TGCGCCAGCAGTGAGTCGGGACAGGGGATACAAGAGACCCAGTACTTC.

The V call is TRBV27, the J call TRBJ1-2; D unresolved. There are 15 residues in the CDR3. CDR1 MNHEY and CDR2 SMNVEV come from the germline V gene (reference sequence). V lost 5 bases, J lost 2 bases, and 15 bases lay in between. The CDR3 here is CASSLAGSRNYGYTF. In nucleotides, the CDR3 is TGTGCCAGCAGTCTCGCAGGTTCTCGGAACTATGGCTACACCTTC.

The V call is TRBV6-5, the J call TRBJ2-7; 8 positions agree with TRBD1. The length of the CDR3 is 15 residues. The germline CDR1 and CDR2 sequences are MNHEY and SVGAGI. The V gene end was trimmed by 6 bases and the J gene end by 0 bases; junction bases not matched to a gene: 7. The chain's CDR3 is CASRTDRGSSYEQYF. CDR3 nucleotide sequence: TGTGCCAGCAGAACCGACAGGGGAAGCTCCTACGAGCAGTACTTC.

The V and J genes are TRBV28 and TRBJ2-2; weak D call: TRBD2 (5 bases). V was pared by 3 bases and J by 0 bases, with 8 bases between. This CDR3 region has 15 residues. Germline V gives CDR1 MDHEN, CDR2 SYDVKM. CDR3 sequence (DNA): TGTGCCAGCAGTTTTGCGGGCGCGAACACCGGGGAGCTGTTTTTT. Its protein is CASSFAGANTGELFF.

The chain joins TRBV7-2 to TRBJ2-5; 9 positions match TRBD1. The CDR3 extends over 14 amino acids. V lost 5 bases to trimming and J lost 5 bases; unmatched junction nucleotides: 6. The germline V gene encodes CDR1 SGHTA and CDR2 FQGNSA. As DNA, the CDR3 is TGTGCCAGCAGCGCCTACGGGACAGGGGAGACCCAGTACTTC. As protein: CASSAYGTGETQYF. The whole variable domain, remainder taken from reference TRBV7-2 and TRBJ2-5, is GAGVSQSPSNKVTEKGKDVELRCDPISGHTALYWYRQSLGQGLEFLIYFQGNSAPDKSGLPSDRFSAERTGGSVSTLTIQRTQQEDSAVYLCASSAYGTGETQYFGPGTRLLVL.

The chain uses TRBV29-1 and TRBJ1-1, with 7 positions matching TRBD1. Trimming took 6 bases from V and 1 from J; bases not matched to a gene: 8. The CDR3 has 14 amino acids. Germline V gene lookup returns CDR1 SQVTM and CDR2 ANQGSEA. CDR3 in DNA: TGCAGCGTGGACCCCAGGGGGGCGAACACTGAAGCTTTCTTT. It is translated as CSVDPRGANTEAFF.

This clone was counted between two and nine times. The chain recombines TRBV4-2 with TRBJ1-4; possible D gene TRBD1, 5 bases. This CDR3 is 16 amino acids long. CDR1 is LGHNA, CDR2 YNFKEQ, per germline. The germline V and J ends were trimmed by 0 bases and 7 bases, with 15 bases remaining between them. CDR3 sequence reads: CASSQDRDSRSEKLFF. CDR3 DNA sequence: TGTGCCAGCAGCCAAGATCGGGACTCTAGAAGTGAAAAACTGTTTTTT.

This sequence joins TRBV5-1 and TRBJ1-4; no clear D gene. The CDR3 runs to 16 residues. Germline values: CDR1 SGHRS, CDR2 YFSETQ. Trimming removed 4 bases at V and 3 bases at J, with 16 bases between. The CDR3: CASSPLPESSNEKLFF. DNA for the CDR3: TGCGCCAGCAGCCCGCTCCCGGAGTCATCTAATGAAAAACTGTTTTTT.

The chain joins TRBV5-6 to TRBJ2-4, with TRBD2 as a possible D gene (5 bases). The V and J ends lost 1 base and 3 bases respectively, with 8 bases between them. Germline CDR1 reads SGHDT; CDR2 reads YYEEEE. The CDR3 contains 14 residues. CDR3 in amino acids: CASSLRGGKNIQYF. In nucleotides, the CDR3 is TGTGCCAGCAGCTTGCGGGGTGGCAAAAACATTCAGTACTTC.

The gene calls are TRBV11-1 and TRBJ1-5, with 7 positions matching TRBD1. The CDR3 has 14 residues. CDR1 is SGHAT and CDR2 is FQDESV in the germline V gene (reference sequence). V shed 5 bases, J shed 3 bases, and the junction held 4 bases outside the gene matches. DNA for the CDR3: TGTGCCAGCAGCGTACAGGGGCCCAATCAGCCCCAGCATTTT. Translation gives CASSVQGPNQPQHF.

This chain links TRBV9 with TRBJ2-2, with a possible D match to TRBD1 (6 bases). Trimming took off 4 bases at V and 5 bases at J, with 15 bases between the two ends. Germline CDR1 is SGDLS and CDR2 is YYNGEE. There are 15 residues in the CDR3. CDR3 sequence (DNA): TGTGCCAGCAGCCTCTATTCACAGGGAACCGGGGAGCTGTTTTTT. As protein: CASSLYSQGTGELFF.

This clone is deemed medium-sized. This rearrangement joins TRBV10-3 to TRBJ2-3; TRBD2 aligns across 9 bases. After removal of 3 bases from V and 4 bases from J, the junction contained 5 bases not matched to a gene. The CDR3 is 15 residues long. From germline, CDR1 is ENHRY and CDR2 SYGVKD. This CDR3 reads CAISDAGGVADTQYF. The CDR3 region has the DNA TGTGCCATCAGTGACGCGGGAGGGGTGGCAGATACGCAGTATTTT.

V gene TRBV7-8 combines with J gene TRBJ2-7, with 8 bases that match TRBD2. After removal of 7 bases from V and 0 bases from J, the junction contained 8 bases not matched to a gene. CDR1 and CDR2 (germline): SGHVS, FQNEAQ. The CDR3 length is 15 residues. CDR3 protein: CASKNRLAGSYEQYF. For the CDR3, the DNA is TGTGCCAGCAAAAACCGGCTAGCGGGCTCCTACGAGCAGTACTTC.

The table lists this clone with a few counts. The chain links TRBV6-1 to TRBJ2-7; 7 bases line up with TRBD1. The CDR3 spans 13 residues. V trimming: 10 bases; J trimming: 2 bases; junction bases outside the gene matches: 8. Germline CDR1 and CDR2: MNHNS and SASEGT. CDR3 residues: CATVDRSAYEQYF. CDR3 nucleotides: TGTGCCACCGTGGACAGGTCGGCCTACGAGCAGTACTTC.

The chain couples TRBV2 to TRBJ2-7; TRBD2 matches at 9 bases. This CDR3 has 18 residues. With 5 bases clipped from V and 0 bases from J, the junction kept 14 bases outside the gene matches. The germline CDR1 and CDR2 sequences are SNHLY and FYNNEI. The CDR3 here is CASSKVSLQRGDSYEQYF. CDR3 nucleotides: TGTGCCAGCAGTAAAGTCTCTCTCCAGCGGGGGGACTCCTACGAGCAGTACTTC.

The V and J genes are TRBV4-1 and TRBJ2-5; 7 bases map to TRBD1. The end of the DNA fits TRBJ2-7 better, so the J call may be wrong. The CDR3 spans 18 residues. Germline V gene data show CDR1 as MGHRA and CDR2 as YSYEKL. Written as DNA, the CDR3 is TGCGCCAGCAGCCAAGAGGCTGGGCAGGGACAGAGAACCTACGAGCAGTACTTC. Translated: CASSQEAGQGQRTYEQYF.

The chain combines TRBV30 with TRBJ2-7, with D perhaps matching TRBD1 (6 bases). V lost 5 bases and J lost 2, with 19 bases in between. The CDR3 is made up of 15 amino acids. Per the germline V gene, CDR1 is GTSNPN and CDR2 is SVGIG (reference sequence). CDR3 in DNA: TGTGCCTGGGGGGCGACAGGCCTCCCTCCCTACGAGCAGTACTTC. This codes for CAWGATGLPPYEQYF.